This T cell receptor beta chain came from a study of tumor and adjacent non-tumor tissue in lung cancer. TCRbeta libraries were built with three rounds of nested PCR, modified from ARM-PCR. One entry per CDR3 protein, called by TCRdb with MiXCR from the multiplex PCR reads. This sample has 89,000 or so distinct CDR3 sequences; around 59% occur once, and the top ten carry roughly 15%. Regarding this clonotype: Antigen: not known. This may be a read error: a much more frequent sequence differs by one nucleotide.

The CDR3 runs 13 residues. Germline CDR1 and CDR2: MDHEN and SYDVKM. The V and J ends lost 3 bases and 3 bases respectively, with 9 bases between them. RNA was extracted from bulk tissue without any cell sorting. Regarding the study as a whole: Compared with tumor, normal lung showed significantly lower TCR diversity. Normal lung showed higher cumulative top 100 clone frequency than tumor.

The receptor was derived from a man aged 65 to 79 with non-small cell lung cancer. Material: lung tumor tissue. The chain uses TRBV28 and TRBJ2-7; no firm D call. The CDR3 reads CASSLGPFYEQYF. The CDR3 nucleotides are TGTGCCAGCAGTTTGGGTCCCTTCTACGAGCAGTACTTC.